These T cell receptor beta chains were read from a single sample in a study of blood T cell repertoires in COVID-19. Produced via immunoSEQ multiplex PCR; TCRdb's table is partial and in-frame only. The repertoire has about 130,000 clones, about nine tenths of them found once; the top ten carry around 4.5%. Material: PBMCs or T cells enriched from blood (not recorded which). These receptors originate from a man aged 45-65 years who had recovered from COVID-19. Each CDR3 is given with its conserved first and last residue. D genes are given only for firm matches. Clone size is not always given. Where it is, it says once, few, many or a class for expanded clones.

CDR3aa	CDR3nt	j_gene	abundance	len	v_gene	d_gene
CASSQDRGVSYEQYF	TGCGCCAGCAGCCAAGATCGCGGTGTTTCCTACGAGCAGTACTTC	TRBJ2-7	-	15	TRBV4-3	-
CASSMLGAGLENTIYF	TGTGCCAGTAGTATGCTGGGGGCCGGTTTGGAGAACACCATATATTTT	TRBJ1-3	-	16	TRBV19	-
CASSVNSGNTIYF	TGCGCCAGCAGCGTGAACAGTGGAAACACCATATATTTT	TRBJ1-3	-	13	TRBV5-1	-
CASSELGTPNQPQHF	TGTGCCAGCAGTGAACTAGGGACACCAAATCAGCCCCAGCATTTT	TRBJ1-5	-	15	TRBV6-1	-
CASSSEGRGGYTF	TGTGCCAGCAGTTCCGAGGGTAGAGGAGGCTACACCTTC	TRBJ1-2	-	13	TRBV28	-
CASSPQGQGNGNTIYF	TGTGCCAGCAGTCCTCAGGGACAGGGTAATGGAAACACCATATATTTT	TRBJ1-3	-	16	TRBV2	TRBD1
CASCPDRTYSNQPQHF	TGTGCCAGTTGCCCTGACAGGACTTATAGCAATCAGCCCCAGCATTTT	TRBJ1-5	-	16	TRBV19	-
CASSSLAGGLLETQYF	TGTGCCAGCAGTTCCCTAGCGGGGGGACTCCTGGAGACCCAGTACTTC	TRBJ2-5	-	16	TRBV28	TRBD2
CASSLLPSGRTGELFF	TGTGCCAGCAGCTTGCTGCCTAGCGGAAGAACCGGGGAGCTGTTTTTT	TRBJ2-2	-	16	TRBV5-6	TRBD2
CATKNTRIYNEQFF	TGTGCCACCAAAAATACCAGGATTTACAATGAGCAGTTCTTC	TRBJ2-1	-	14	TRBV6-5	-
CASSYSSGTSGYYNEQFF	TGTGCCAGCAGTTACTCTTCCGGGACTAGCGGCTACTACAATGAGCAGTTCTTC	TRBJ2-1	-	18	TRBV6-2/TRBV6-3	TRBD2
CASSSAGSNEQFF	TGTGCCAGCAGCTCGGCAGGGTCCAATGAGCAGTTCTTC	TRBJ2-1	-	13	TRBV6-6	-
CATSRDSTVRYEQYF	TGTGCCACCAGCAGAGATTCAACGGTGAGGTACGAGCAGTACTTC	TRBJ2-7	once	15	TRBV15	-
CASVDSLSYNSPLHF	TGTGCCAGCGTCGACAGCCTCTCCTATAATTCACCCCTCCACTTT	TRBJ1-6	-	15	TRBV2	-
CASSLDTSHPTRNEQFF	TGTGCCAGCAGCTTAGATACCTCTCATCCAACCCGGAATGAGCAGTTCTTC	TRBJ2-1	-	17	TRBV11-2	-
CASCRGFNSPLHF	TGTGCCAGCTGCAGGGGGTTTAATTCACCCCTCCACTTT	TRBJ1-6	-	13	TRBV5-4	TRBD1
CASSTLGQTTF	TGTGCCAGCAGCACATTGGGACAGACGACCTTC	TRBJ1-2	-	11	TRBV9	TRBD1
CAGGVGNTIYF	TGTGCCGGAGGGGTCGGAAACACCATATATTTT	TRBJ1-3	-	11	TRBV12-3/TRBV12-4	-
CASSLHRVVEKLFF	TGTGCCAGCAGCTTGCACAGAGTCGTAGAAAAACTGTTTTTT	TRBJ1-4	once	14	TRBV7-8	-
CASSLAPGVQETQYF	TGCGCCAGCTCCCTGGCCCCAGGGGTCCAAGAGACCCAGTACTTC	TRBJ2-5	-	15	TRBV5-1	-
CASSIPTRDTEAFF	TGTGCCAGTAGTATCCCCACTCGGGACACTGAAGCTTTCTTT	TRBJ1-1	once	14	TRBV19	-
CASSKGSGIADTQYF	TGTGCCAGCAGCAAAGGGAGCGGGATCGCAGATACGCAGTATTTT	TRBJ2-3	-	15	TRBV7-3	TRBD2
CATSDFGTGEKLFF	TGTGCCACCAGTGATTTTGGGACAGGTGAAAAACTGTTTTTT	TRBJ1-4	-	14	TRBV24-1	TRBD1
CASSPSGYHGYTF	TGTGCCAGCAGCCCGTCGGGGTACCATGGCTACACCTTC	TRBJ1-2	-	13	TRBV3-1/TRBV3-2	-
CASSALQGSNTIYF	TGCGCCAGCAGCGCACTCCAGGGGTCGAACACCATATATTTT	TRBJ1-3	-	14	TRBV10-2	-
CASSSSITSGSPEQFF	TGCGCCAGCAGCTCAAGCATCACTAGCGGGAGCCCTGAGCAGTTCTTC	TRBJ2-1	-	16	TRBV4-3	TRBD2
CASSLAQGEEKLFF	TGCGCCAGCAGCTTGGCTCAGGGCGAAGAAAAACTGTTTTTT	TRBJ1-4	-	14	TRBV5-1	-
CASSHLSRADYGYTF	TGCGCCAGCAGCCATTTGAGCAGGGCAGACTATGGCTACACCTTC	TRBJ1-2	-	15	TRBV4-1	-
CASSLADAYNEQFF	TGTGCCAGCAGTCTAGCGGACGCCTACAATGAGCAGTTCTTC	TRBJ2-1	-	14	TRBV2	TRBD2
CASSLRAGSGYTF	TGTGCCAGCAGCTTAAGGGCGGGTTCTGGCTACACCTTC	TRBJ1-2	-	13	TRBV7-2	-
CASSRTGGHEQYF	TGTGCCAGTAGTCGGACAGGGGGCCACGAGCAGTACTTC	TRBJ2-7	-	13	TRBV19	TRBD1
CASSLNIDTQYF	TGTGCCAGCAGCCTAAATATAGATACGCAGTATTTT	TRBJ2-3	-	12	TRBV7-9	-
CASTERQGSYYGYTF	TGTGCCAGCACCGAGCGACAGGGGTCCTACTATGGCTACACCTTC	TRBJ1-2	-	15	TRBV2	TRBD1
CASSLWTYANTGELFF	TGTGCCAGCAGCTTATGGACTTACGCGAACACCGGGGAGCTGTTTTTT	TRBJ2-2	-	16	TRBV9	-
CAMGQSGNTIYF	TGTGCCATGGGACAGTCTGGAAACACCATATATTTT	TRBJ1-3	-	12	TRBV10-3	TRBD1